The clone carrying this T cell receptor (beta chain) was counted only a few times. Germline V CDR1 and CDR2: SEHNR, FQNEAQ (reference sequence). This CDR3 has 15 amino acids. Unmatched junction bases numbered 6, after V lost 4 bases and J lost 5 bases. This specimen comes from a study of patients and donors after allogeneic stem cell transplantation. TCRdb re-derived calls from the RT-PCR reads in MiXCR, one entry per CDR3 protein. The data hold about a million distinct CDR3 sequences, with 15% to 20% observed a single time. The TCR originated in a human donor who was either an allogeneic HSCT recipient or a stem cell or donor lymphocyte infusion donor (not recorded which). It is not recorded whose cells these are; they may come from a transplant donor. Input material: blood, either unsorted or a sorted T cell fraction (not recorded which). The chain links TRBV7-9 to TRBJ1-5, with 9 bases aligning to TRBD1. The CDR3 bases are TGTGCCAGCAGCTCCCGACAGGGGGTACATCAGCCCCAGCATTTT. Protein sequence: CASSSRQGVHQPQHF.